The 22 T cell receptor beta chains below all came from one sample that was sequenced in a study of blood T cell repertoires in COVID-19. Using immunoSEQ multiplex PCR, the repertoire was profiled, and TCRdb retains in-frame clones only, with some absent. This table holds fewer than 300,000 clones, 91% found once. Input material: peripheral blood. These receptors came from a person under 35 with COVID-19, enrolled during active disease.

The rearrangement joins TRBV5-1 to TRBJ1-2; D call uncertain. The germline V gene has CDR1 SGHRS and CDR2 YFSETQ. V lost 4 bases and J lost 6, with 10 bases in between. The CDR3 has 12 amino acids. CDR3 DNA sequence: TGCGCCAGCAGCATGCGAGGAGATGGCTACACCTTC. It yields the protein CASSMRGDGYTF.

This rearrangement joins TRBV29-1 to TRBJ1-1, with no clear D. V lost 0 bases to trimming and J lost 5 bases, with 16 bases between them. The CDR3 has 15 residues. Germline V lookup: CDR1 SQVTM, CDR2 ANQGSEA. In DNA, the CDR3 is TGCAGCGTTGAAGATCCCGACAAGGGAGGGACTGAAGCTTTCTTT. Amino acid sequence: CSVEDPDKGGTEAFF. Drawing the rest from reference TRBV29-1 and TRBJ1-1, the complete variable domain is SAVISQKPSRDICQRGTSLTIQCQVDSQVTMMFWYRQQPGQSLTLIATANQGSEATYESGFVIDKFPISRPNLTFSTLTVSNMSPEDSSIYLCSVEDPDKGGTEAFFGQGTRLTVV.

In this sample, this clone turned up once. The chain has TRBV6-1 and TRBJ1-1; TRBD1 matches at 10 bases. V shed 4 bases and J 5 bases; nucleotides not matched to a gene: 13. The germline CDR1 and CDR2 sequences are MNHNS and SASEGT. This CDR3 is built from 17 residues. CDR3: CASSGQGARPPFTEAFF. CDR3 sequence (DNA): TGTGCCAGCAGTGGACAGGGGGCGAGACCACCTTTTACTGAAGCTTTCTTT.

The chain recombines TRBV5-1 with TRBJ2-2; 8 bases fit TRBD1. The CDR3 spans 17 residues. Losses at the gene ends were 3 bases for V and 7 bases for J; bases not matched to a gene: 14. Germline lookup yields CDR1 SGHRS and CDR2 YFSETQ. CDR3 in amino acids: CASSSFGQGEAIGELFF. The CDR3 DNA reads TGCGCCAGCAGCTCTTTCGGACAGGGAGAGGCAATCGGGGAGCTGTTTTTT.

The chain combines TRBV7-3 with TRBJ2-5; 7 bases agree with TRBD1. Germline lookup yields CDR1 SGHTA and CDR2 FQGTGA. The V gene end was trimmed by 3 bases and the J gene end by 1 base; junction bases not matched to a gene: 5. The CDR3 totals 15 residues. In DNA form, the CDR3 reads TGTGCCAGCAGCTTGTTGGGACAGTTCCAAGAGACCCAGTACTTC. Protein sequence: CASSLLGQFQETQYF.

This clone was counted only a few times. The genes are TRBV4-1 and TRBJ1-2; D call uncertain. Germline CDR1 reads MGHRA; CDR2 reads YSYEKL. The CDR3 sequence is 15 residues long. V was trimmed by 0 bases and J by 4 bases, leaving 12 bases between them. The DNA of the CDR3 is TGCGCCAGCAGCCAAGACCCAGGATCAACCTATGGCTACACCTTC. Protein product: CASSQDPGSTYGYTF.

This chain joins TRBV9 and TRBJ2-7; the D gene is possibly TRBD1 (6 bases). CDR1 is SGDLS, CDR2 YYNGEE, per germline. The CDR3 length is 14 residues. Trimming removed 3 bases from V and 6 bases from J, with 16 bases in between. CDR3 DNA: TGTGCCAGCAGCGCAGGGCAGGGGTGGTCCGAGCAGTACTTC. This encodes CASSAGQGWSEQYF.

V and J are TRBV6-6 and TRBJ2-1; 9 bases agree with TRBD2. With 2 bases clipped from V and 6 bases from J, the junction kept 8 bases outside the gene matches. Germline CDR1 and CDR2: MNHNY and SVGAGI (reference sequence). The CDR3 runs to 16 residues. The CDR3 region has the DNA TGTGCCAGCAGTTACACCCTAGCGGGGCGGGGCAATGAGCAGTTCTTC. This encodes CASSYTLAGRGNEQFF.

The chain carries TRBV5-1 and TRBJ2-5, with 7 bases aligning to TRBD2. Looked up from germline, CDR1 is SGHRS and CDR2 is YFSETQ. V was clipped by 5 bases and J by 0 bases; unmatched bases: 10. This CDR3 has 16 residues. CDR3 residues: CASRPRLAGYQETQYF. In nucleotides, the CDR3 is TGCGCCAGCAGGCCAAGACTAGCAGGGTACCAAGAGACCCAGTACTTC.

This chain uses TRBV5-4 with TRBJ1-2, with D unresolved. The germline gives CDR1 SGHNT, CDR2 YYREEE (reference sequence). V was pared by 2 bases and J by 3 bases, with 17 bases between. The CDR3 spans 16 residues. CDR3 in amino acids: CASSFPGVPAHYGYTF. The CDR3, as DNA: TGTGCCAGCAGCTTCCCCGGGGTGCCGGCTCACTATGGCTACACCTTC.

The J gene is TRBJ2-7, the V gene TRBV2, with D possibly TRBD2 on 5 matching bases. Germline V gene lookup returns CDR1 SNHLY and CDR2 FYNNEI. This CDR3 contains 15 residues. V lost 2 bases, J lost 4 bases, and 15 bases lay in between. The CDR3 nucleotides are TGTGCCAGCAGTGAATCGGGCCACCTAGCATACGAGCAGTACTTC. Translation: CASSESGHLAYEQYF.

The genes are TRBV30 and TRBJ1-2; perhaps TRBD1 as D (6 bases). Trimming removed 0 bases from V and 3 bases from J, with 17 bases in between. The CDR3 runs 16 residues. CDR1 GTSNPN and CDR2 SVGIG come from the germline V gene (reference sequence). In DNA, the CDR3 is TGTGCCTGGAGTGTAATCCGGACAGAGGGGGACTATGGCTACACCTTC. Its translation: CAWSVIRTEGDYGYTF.

This chain uses TRBV13 with TRBJ1-2; 8 bases fit TRBD1. The length of the CDR3 is 14 residues. J lost 4 bases, V lost 3 bases, and 4 bases had no gene match. The germline gives CDR1 PRHDT, CDR2 FYEKMQ (reference sequence). The CDR3 reads CASSLGTGGYGYTF. As DNA, the CDR3 is TGTGCCAGCAGCTTGGGCACAGGGGGCTATGGCTACACCTTC.

This clone was picked up one time. The chain links TRBV7-9 to TRBJ2-2; 10 bases are shared with TRBD2. The CDR3 has 17 amino acids. CDR1 is SEHNR, CDR2 FQNEAQ, per germline (reference sequence). V was pared by 4 bases and J by 6 bases, with 11 bases of the junction left unmatched. CDR3 sequence reads: CASSSWTSGPLAGELFF. The CDR3 bases are TGTGCCAGCAGCTCTTGGACTAGCGGCCCCTTGGCCGGGGAGCTGTTTTTT. The full variable domain, with the rest looked up from reference TRBV7-9 and TRBJ2-2, is DTGVSQNPRHKITKRGQNVTFRCDPISEHNRLYWYRQTLGQGPEFLTYFQNEAQLEKSRLLSDRFSAERPKGSFSTLEIQRTEQGDSAMYLCASSSWTSGPLAGELFFGEGSRLTVL.

The chain has TRBV7-9 and TRBJ2-5, with a possible D match to TRBD2 (5 bases). Deletions cut 5 bases from V and 5 bases from J, with 18 bases between. The length of the CDR3 is 15 residues. Per the germline V gene, CDR1 is SEHNR and CDR2 is FQNEAQ (reference sequence). The CDR3 DNA reads TGTGCCAGCAGCGTCACACCGGGGAGCCGTGAGACCCAGTACTTC. Amino acid sequence: CASSVTPGSRETQYF.

The table lists this clone with a count of one. The chain carries TRBV5-5 and TRBJ1-2, with a possible D match to TRBD1 (6 bases). Trimming shortened V by 2 bases and J by 3 bases, and 17 bases separated the two germline ends. This CDR3 is 16 amino acids long. Germline V gene sequence: CDR1 SGHKS, CDR2 YYEKEE (reference sequence). The CDR3 is CASSFVISQGYYGYTF. For the CDR3, the DNA is TGTGCCAGCAGCTTTGTTATATCCCAGGGGTACTATGGCTACACCTTC.

V gene TRBV29-1 combines with J gene TRBJ2-3, with 7 nucleotides matching TRBD1. The trim removed 6 bases at V and 0 bases at J, leaving 6 bases unmatched. The CDR3 loop spans 14 amino acids. The germline V gene has CDR1 SQVTM and CDR2 ANQGSEA. The CDR3: CSVGTATSTDTQYF. As DNA, the CDR3 is TGCAGCGTAGGGACAGCCACCAGCACAGATACGCAGTATTTT.

This rearrangement joins TRBV5-6 to TRBJ2-7; 7 bases are shared with TRBD1. Per the germline V gene, CDR1 is SGHDT and CDR2 is YYEEEE. Trimming removed 3 bases from V and 5 bases from J; junction bases left unmatched: 5. CDR3 length: 13 residues. CDR3: CASSWVTGNEQYF. CDR3 bases: TGTGCCAGCAGCTGGGTGACAGGGAACGAGCAGTACTTC.

The rearrangement joins TRBV7-2 to TRBJ2-3; maybe TRBD2 (7 bases). Germline assignment: CDR1 SGHTA and CDR2 FQGNSA. Deletions cut 4 bases from V and 3 bases from J, with 17 bases between. CDR3 length equals 16 residues. CDR3 coding DNA: TGTGCCAGCAGCTGGGGGGGCGGAGAGGCTACAGATACGCAGTATTTT. Translated: CASSWGGGEATDTQYF.

This chain joins TRBV9 and TRBJ2-7, with TRBD1 matching 10 bases. Germline CDR1 and CDR2: SGDLS and YYNGEE. This CDR3 is 15 amino acids long. The ends lost 0 bases at V and 1 base at J; junction bases unmatched: 1. The CDR3 DNA reads as TGTGCCAGCAGCGTAGGGGACAGGGGTTCCTACGAGCAGTACTTC. It is translated as CASSVGDRGSYEQYF.

This chain joins TRBV6-5 and TRBJ1-2, with 7 bases aligning to TRBD1. The ends lost 4 bases at V and 6 bases at J; junction bases unmatched: 14. Germline CDR1 and CDR2: MNHEY and SVGAGI. The CDR3 runs 16 residues. CDR3 coding DNA: TGTGCCAGCAGTTCACAAACTACAGGGGTAGTGGATGGCTACACCTTC. As protein: CASSSQTTGVVDGYTF.

The genes are TRBV5-1 and TRBJ1-4, with TRBD1 identical over 7 bases. J lost 7 bases, V lost 2 bases, and 5 bases had no gene match. Germline values: CDR1 SGHRS, CDR2 YFSETQ. This CDR3 is built from 14 residues. The CDR3 reads CASSFGRGSEKLFF. CDR3 nucleotides: TGCGCCAGCAGCTTTGGCAGGGGGAGTGAAAAACTGTTTTTT.